This passage covers 30 T cell receptor beta chains from one sample sequenced in a study of CD8+CD57+ T cells in acquired aplastic anemia. It was genomic DNA that served as the template for profiling TCR beta VDJ and CDR3. MiXCR was run by TCRdb on the reads, yielding one entry per CDR3 protein. The repertoire consists of 55,000 to 60,000 distinct CDR3 sequences, with approximately 50% occurring once and the leading ten covering around 15%. Patients sequenced had flow cytometry evidence of CD8+CD57+ cell expansion. Sequenced: sorted CD4+, CD8+, or CD8+CD57+ T cells (not recorded which) from PBMCs. These TCRs come from a human donor with aplastic anemia.

About this clonotype itself: The CDR3 carries no conserved terminal phenylalanine or tryptophan, so it likely arises from a read error. Because the CDR3's place on the DNA is in doubt, the DNA is left out and the CDR3 is given as listed by TCRdb. The chain uses TRBV10-3 and TRBJ1-1; the D call of TRBD1 is as the table states it, not checked on the DNA. CDR1 and CDR2 (germline): ENHRY, SYGVKD. The CDR3 sequence runs 10 residues, both termini included. CDR3 region: CAAWGQGGDL.

The table lists this clonotype with a few counts. The V gene is TRBV6-5, the J gene TRBJ2-1; D perhaps matches TRBD1 (7 bases). V lost 4 bases, J lost 6 bases, and 19 bases lay in between. CDR1 and CDR2 (germline): MNHEY, SVGAGI. This CDR3 comprises 16 residues. As DNA, the CDR3 is TGTGCCAGCAGTTTCTTTAGACAGGGAGGCCTCAATGAGCAGTTCTTC. Translation gives CASSFFRQGGLNEQFF.

The CDR3 loop reads CSVGIGGSNQPQHF. The CDR3 DNA reads as TGCAGCGTTGGGATTGGGGGAAGCAATCAGCCCCAGCATTTT. This chain joins TRBV29-1 and TRBJ1-5; TRBD1 might be the D (5 bases). The CDR3 consists of 14 residues. Per germline, CDR1 SQVTM and CDR2 ANQGSEA. Trimming left V 4 bases short and J 1 base short, with 11 bases between.

V and J are TRBV29-1 and TRBJ2-1, with 10 bases identical to TRBD1. Germline CDR1 SQVTM, CDR2 ANQGSEA. The CDR3 has 14 residues. With 5 bases clipped from V and 6 bases from J, the junction kept 7 bases outside the gene matches. This chain's CDR3 is CSVPDRGRVNEQFF. In nucleotides, the CDR3 is TGCAGCGTTCCTGACAGGGGGCGAGTCAATGAGCAGTTCTTC.

Comments on this clonotype: A much larger clone sits a single nucleotide away, making a read error possible. The rearrangement uses TRBV5-6 and TRBJ1-5, with D tentatively TRBD1 (6 bases). The CDR3 has 16 residues. CDR1 is SGHDT and CDR2 is YYEEEE in the germline V gene. Trimming took off 5 bases at V and 0 bases at J, with 15 bases between the two ends. CDR3: CASSSRGAGSNQPQHF. The CDR3 coding sequence is TGTGCCAGCAGTTCACGGGGGGCGGGTAGCAATCAGCCCCAGCATTTT. Together with reference TRBV5-6 and TRBJ1-5, the CDR3 gives the full variable domain: DAGVTQSPTHLIKTRGQQVTLRCSPKSGHDTVSWYQQALGQGPQFIFQYYEEEERQRGNFPDRFSGHQFPNYSSELNVNALLLGDSALYLCASSSRGAGSNQPQHFGDGTRLSIL.

The chain carries TRBV5-1 and TRBJ2-7; D gene unclear. V was shortened by 3 bases and J by 3 bases, with 10 bases between the two germline ends. This CDR3 contains 13 residues. From germline, CDR1 is SGHRS and CDR2 YFSETQ. This CDR3 is CASSSETNYEQYF. DNA of the CDR3: TGCGCCAGCAGCTCCGAGACAAACTACGAGCAGTACTTC.

This clonotype was seen many times. The chain links TRBV4-1 to TRBJ2-2, with TRBD1 as a possible D gene (5 bases). This CDR3 has 17 amino acids. The germline gives CDR1 MGHRA, CDR2 YSYEKL. Trimming cost V 0 bases and J 7 bases, with 18 bases left between them. CDR3 residues: CASSQEMGQGMGGELFF. CDR3 bases: TGCGCCAGCAGCCAAGAGATGGGGCAGGGTATGGGCGGGGAGCTGTTTTTT.

The chain joins TRBV10-2 to TRBJ2-7; D unresolved. Germline CDR1 and CDR2: WSHSY and SAAADI. This CDR3 is built from 12 residues. The V end was cut by 5 bases, the J end by 1 base, with 6 bases between. In nucleotides, the CDR3 is TGCGCCAGCAGTCGCGTATCCTACGAGCAGTACTTC. Protein: CASSRVSYEQYF.

About this clonotype: The DNA is omitted, as the CDR3 cannot be located on it reliably, and the CDR3 follows TCRdb's listing. This rearrangement joins TRBV13 to TRBJ1-2. Germline-derived CDR1 and CDR2 are PRHDT and FYEKMQ (reference sequence). The CDR3 totals 21 residues, both ends included. The CDR3: CASSEYPVEQYFGPAYYGYTF.

This clonotype was detected ten times or more. The V gene is TRBV18, the J gene TRBJ2-1; 9 nucleotides match TRBD2. Trimming took 0 bases from V and 5 from J; bases not matched to a gene: 5. CDR1 is KGHSH, CDR2 LQKENI, per germline. The CDR3 sequence is 16 residues long. The chain's CDR3 is CASSPPAGGANNEQFF. DNA for the CDR3: TGTGCCAGCTCACCACCGGCGGGGGGGGCAAACAATGAGCAGTTCTTC.

In its sample, this clonotype was seen many times. As DNA, the CDR3 is TGTGCCAGCAGACCCGCGGGGACAGGGTTCGGAGGGGAGCTGTTTTTT. It specifies CASRPAGTGFGGELFF. The V and J genes are TRBV6-1 and TRBJ2-2; 9 bases map to TRBD1. Germline V gene data show CDR1 as MNHNS and CDR2 as SASEGT. The junction had 13 bases not matched to a gene; V was cut back by 6 bases and J by 8 bases. The CDR3 is 16 amino acids.

The rearrangement joins TRBV29-1 to TRBJ1-1; no clear D gene. The V end was cut by 2 bases, the J end by 0 bases, with 10 bases between. This CDR3 spans 14 amino acids. CDR1 is SQVTM, CDR2 ANQGSEA, per germline. This chain's CDR3 is CSVEPGVMNTEAFF. CDR3 bases: TGCAGCGTTGAACCGGGCGTTATGAACACTGAAGCTTTCTTT. Combining the CDR3 with reference TRBV29-1 and TRBJ1-1 gives the whole variable domain SAVISQKPSRDICQRGTSLTIQCQVDSQVTMMFWYRQQPGQSLTLIATANQGSEATYESGFVIDKFPISRPNLTFSTLTVSNMSPEDSSIYLCSVEPGVMNTEAFFGQGTRLTVV.

This rearrangement joins TRBV7-6 to TRBJ1-6; D ambiguous. CDR1 is SGHVS and CDR2 is FNYEAQ in the germline V gene. This CDR3 is built from 13 residues. Trimming removed 1 base from V and 5 bases from J, with 3 bases in between. CDR3 amino acids: CASSLEDNSPLHF. In nucleotides, the CDR3 is TGTGCCAGCAGCTTAGAAGATAATTCACCCCTCCACTTT.

This chain links TRBV19 with TRBJ1-6; possible D gene TRBD1, 6 bases. The CDR3 runs 14 residues. Per germline, CDR1 LNHDA and CDR2 SQIVND (reference sequence). V shed 0 bases and J shed 6 bases, with 6 bases lying between them. The CDR3 nucleotides read TGTGCCAGTAGTATAGACAGGGGTAATTCACCCCTCCACTTT. It codes for CASSIDRGNSPLHF.

This clonotype was recorded many times. The chain joins TRBV25-1 to TRBJ2-7; D unclear. Deletions cut 2 bases from V and 3 bases from J, with 2 bases between. The CDR3 extends over 11 amino acids. Germline V gene sequence: CDR1 MGHDK, CDR2 SYGVNS. Here the CDR3 reads CASSENYEQYF. CDR3 nucleotide sequence: TGTGCCAGCAGTGAAAACTACGAGCAGTACTTC.

The chain employs TRBV2 and TRBJ1-1; TRBD1 aligns across 7 bases. This CDR3 has 14 residues. With 7 bases clipped from V and 2 bases from J, the junction kept 7 bases outside the gene matches. The germline V gene has CDR1 SNHLY and CDR2 FYNNEI. The CDR3, as DNA: TGTGCCAGCACCCCTCGGGACAGCAACACTGAAGCTTTCTTT. Translating it yields CASTPRDSNTEAFF. The whole variable domain, remainder taken from reference TRBV2 and TRBJ1-1, is EPEVTQTPSHQVTQMGQEVILRCVPISNHLYFYWYRQILGQKVEFLVSFYNNEISEKSEIFDDQFSVERPDGSNFTLKIRSTKLEDSAMYFCASTPRDSNTEAFFGQGTRLTVV.

Ten or more counts support this clonotype. The CDR3 region has the DNA TGCGCCAGCAGCTTGGACTATGGTCACGGGAGGGAGCAGTACTTC. Translation: CASSLDYGHGREQYF. The genes are TRBV5-1 and TRBJ2-7; 7 positions match TRBD2. V dropped 0 bases and J dropped 7; count of bases not matched to a gene: 10. CDR3 length equals 15 residues. Germline lookup yields CDR1 SGHRS and CDR2 YFSETQ.

This clonotype was observed at least ten times. The V and J genes are TRBV6-6 and TRBJ1-2; no clear D gene. V lost 0 bases and J 1 base, leaving 12 bases between the germline ends. The germline CDR1 and CDR2 sequences are MNHNY and SVGAGI (reference sequence). CDR3 size: 16 residues. For the CDR3, the DNA is TGTGCCAGCAGTTACTCGCAGAAACAATTTAACTATGGCTACACCTTC. This gives the protein CASSYSQKQFNYGYTF.

This clonotype has a count of ten or more. This chain links TRBV2 with TRBJ2-1; D not resolved. CDR1 is SNHLY and CDR2 is FYNNEI in the germline V gene. The V end was cut by 0 bases, the J end by 14 bases, with 17 bases between. The CDR3 totals 14 residues. Here the CDR3 reads CASSEAIGSLWEFF. CDR3 nucleotides: TGTGCCAGCAGTGAAGCGATTGGGTCCTTATGGGAGTTCTTC.

The chain couples TRBV7-9 to TRBJ2-5; 10 nucleotides line up with TRBD1. The CDR3 is 16 residues long. Germline CDR1 and CDR2: SEHNR and FQNEAQ (reference sequence). V lost 4 bases, J lost 4 bases, and 9 bases stayed unmatched. DNA of the CDR3: TGTGCCAGCAGCTCCTCCGGGACAGGGGTAGGAGAGACCCAGTACTTC. This encodes CASSSSGTGVGETQYF.

This clonotype was seen repeatedly, ten times or more. The chain employs TRBV6-1 and TRBJ2-7; no clear D gene. V was pared by 7 bases and J by 4 bases, with 14 bases between. The CDR3 covers 13 residues. Germline CDR1 and CDR2: MNHNS and SASEGT. Here the CDR3 reads CASNLGSRYEQYV. CDR3 sequence (DNA): TGTGCCAGCAACCTTGGCTCTCGGTACGAGCAGTACGTC.

The CDR3 loop reads CASSLGGVSPLHF. In DNA, the CDR3 is TGTGCCAGCAGCTTAGGGGGGGTTTCACCCCTCCACTTT. V and J are TRBV7-4 and TRBJ1-6; a possible D gene is TRBD1 (5 bases). The V end was cut by 1 base, the J end by 9 bases, with 7 bases between. CDR3 length equals 13 residues. Germline CDR1 SGHVT, CDR2 SQSDAQ.

V is TRBV4-1 and J is TRBJ2-7, with D maybe TRBD1 (7 bases). CDR3 size: 15 residues. The V and J ends lost 8 bases and 3 bases respectively, with 20 bases between them. From germline, CDR1 is MGHRA and CDR2 YSYEKL. For the CDR3, the DNA is TGCGCCAGCGGGGCGGGACAGAGGGGGGTCTACGAGCAGTACTTC. Protein product: CASGAGQRGVYEQYF.

This chain links TRBV7-1 with TRBJ1-6; 10 bases are shared with TRBD1. TRBV7-1 is flagged as an ORF with uncertain function. CDR3 length: 19 residues. J gave up 1 base and V 6 bases, and 12 bases lay outside the gene matches. The DNA for the CDR3 is TGTGCCAGCAGGTCAATGGACAGGGGGATGTCATCCTATAATTCACCCCTCCACTTT. It translates to CASRSMDRGMSSYNSPLHF.

This clonotype was found a few times. The CDR3 does not end in the conserved phenylalanine or tryptophan, so this is likely a read error. V and J are TRBV19 and TRBJ1-1, with D possibly TRBD1 on 6 matching bases. The V gene's germline CDR1 is LNHDA and CDR2 SQIVND (reference sequence). The CDR3 runs to 12 residues. The germline V and J ends were trimmed by 7 bases and 7 bases, with 13 bases remaining between them. DNA of the CDR3: TGTGCCAGTACCCTGGACAGAGGTGAAGCTTTCCTT. Its protein product is CASTLDRGEAFL.

This clonotype was picked up many times. The chain recombines TRBV9 with TRBJ2-5; D ambiguous. Germline CDR1 reads SGDLS; CDR2 reads YYNGEE. Between the trimmed V and J ends, which lost 1 base and 3 bases, there was a span of 7 bases. This CDR3 contains 13 residues. CDR3 loop: CASSVRSEETQYF. In DNA form, the CDR3 reads TGTGCCAGCAGCGTAAGATCAGAAGAGACCCAGTACTTC.

The chain links TRBV10-3 to TRBJ1-6, with a weak D call TRBD1 (6 bases). Germline V gene sequence: CDR1 ENHRY, CDR2 SYGVKD. This CDR3 is built from 13 residues. V lost 9 bases, J lost 9 bases, and 15 bases lay in between. The CDR3 loop reads CAIGQLTGSPLHF. The CDR3 DNA reads as TGTGCCATTGGACAGCTGACTGGTTCACCCCTCCACTTT.

The chain carries TRBV7-8 and TRBJ2-2, with 8 bases aligning to TRBD2. Per germline, CDR1 SGHVS and CDR2 FQNEAQ. The CDR3 totals 15 residues. Losses at the gene ends were 3 bases for V and 2 bases for J; bases not matched to a gene: 2. The CDR3 here is CASSFGTRNTGELFF. The CDR3 DNA follows: TGTGCCAGCAGCTTCGGGACTAGAAACACCGGGGAGCTGTTTTTT.

In its sample, this clonotype was seen a few times. The chain couples TRBV29-1 to TRBJ1-2; D remains unclear. Germline V gene lookup returns CDR1 SQVTM and CDR2 ANQGSEA. The CDR3 extends over 12 amino acids. V lost 0 bases and J 8 bases, leaving 10 bases between the germline ends. CDR3 in amino acids: CSVEDSVTGYTF. CDR3 DNA: TGCAGCGTTGAAGACTCAGTCACCGGCTACACCTTC.

This clonotype was seen just once. This CDR3 fails to terminate in the conserved phenylalanine or tryptophan, so it likely reflects a read error. It is unclear where the CDR3 begins or ends on the DNA, so no DNA is shown, and the CDR3 is as TCRdb lists it. The chain recombines TRBV19 with TRBJ1-2; the table's TRBD1 call for D was not verified on the DNA. The germline V gene has CDR1 LNHDA and CDR2 SQIVND (reference sequence). The CDR3 region is 11 residues in length, termini included. Here the CDR3 reads CASSFTGGLTY.